These T cell receptor beta chains were read from a single sample in a study of cytomegalovirus exposure and HLA in healthy donors. Clones were sequenced by immunoSEQ multiplex PCR, and TCRdb holds only the in-frame ones, with some missing. The data show about 120,000 clones, with approximately 68% seen just once and 1.6% held by the top ten. Sequenced input: PBMCs. These receptors all come from a man aged 25 to 40 in good health and CMV-seropositive. Both conserved end residues are part of each CDR3. The order of the fields is D gene, J gene, V gene, clone size, CDR3 DNA, CDR3 protein. D genes are given only for firm matches. Where a row states a size, it is once, few, many or the class of an expanded clone; other rows omit it.

TRBD1,TRBJ2-7,TRBV5-6,few,TGTGCCAGCAGCTATGACTTAGGACAGGGGGCCTCCTACGAGCAGTACTTC,CASSYDLGQGASYEQYF
-,TRBJ2-7,TRBV7-9,-,TGTGCCTCATTACCTGGGCAGAATCCCTACGAGCAGTACTTC,CASLPGQNPYEQYF
TRBD1,TRBJ1-2,TRBV4-3,-,TGCGCCAGCAGCCAACGAACAGGGGGCACAATCAGGACCTATGGCTACACCTTC,CASSQRTGGTIRTYGYTF
-,TRBJ2-2,TRBV5-6,-,TGTGCCAGCAGCTTGGCAGGGTTCCCCAACACCGGGGAGCTGTTTTTT,CASSLAGFPNTGELFF
-,TRBJ2-7,TRBV6-5,-,TGTGCCAGCAGAATAGTCCAGGGCTACGAGCAGTACTTC,CASRIVQGYEQYF
-,TRBJ2-7,TRBV6-6,-,TGTGCCAGCAGTTCTGGAGGTTACGAGCAGTACTTC,CASSSGGYEQYF
-,TRBJ1-1,TRBV15,few,TGTGCCACCAGCAGAGGCTTAGGGGAGGTCACTGAAGCTTTCTTT,CATSRGLGEVTEAFF
TRBD2,TRBJ2-2,TRBV9,-,TGTGCCAGCAGCGTGGGACTAGCGGGAGGGCCTTACACCGGGGAGCTGTTTTTT,CASSVGLAGGPYTGELFF
-,TRBJ1-3,TRBV7-6,-,TGTGCCAGCAGCTTAGCCGCGGAAGAAGGCACCATATATTTT,CASSLAAEEGTIYF
-,TRBJ1-1,TRBV4-2,few,TGTGCCAGCAGCCGACAGAGGAACACTGAAGCTTTCTTT,CASSRQRNTEAFF
TRBD2,TRBJ2-3,TRBV15,-,TGTGCCACGGTCCGGGACTACAGGAACACAGATACGCAGTATTTT,CATVRDYRNTDTQYF
-,TRBJ2-7,TRBV15,-,TGTGCCACCAGCAGTAGTTTACTCCACTCCTACGAGCAGTACTTC,CATSSSLLHSYEQYF
TRBD2,TRBJ2-3,TRBV5-1,-,TGCGCCAGCAGCTTGGCACTAGCGGGAGGTAGGGCAGATACGCAGTATTTT,CASSLALAGGRADTQYF
-,TRBJ1-2,TRBV4-1,-,TGCGCCAGCAGCCAAGTCAGCAGGGTAGTCTATGGCTACACCTTC,CASSQVSRVVYGYTF
-,TRBJ2-3,TRBV6-5,-,TGTGCCAGCAGCATGGACACCACAGATACGCAGTATTTT,CASSMDTTDTQYF
-,TRBJ2-1,TRBV9,-,TGTGCCAGCAGCGCCGATTCTACCCAGGTCCTCGAGCAGTTCTTC,CASSADSTQVLEQFF
TRBD2,TRBJ2-5,TRBV13,-,TGTGCCAGCAGCTTATATTCTAGCGGGAAAGAGACCCAGTACTTC,CASSLYSSGKETQYF
TRBD2,TRBJ2-7,TRBV28,-,TGTGCCAGCAGTTTATTTTTCCCGGGAGGCAGGAGCTCCTACGAGCAGTACTTC,CASSLFFPGGRSSYEQYF
TRBD1,TRBJ1-5,TRBV5-6,-,TGTGCCAGCAGCTGGACAGGGGGGAATCAGCCCCAGCATTTT,CASSWTGGNQPQHF
TRBD1,TRBJ1-1,TRBV9,-,TGTGCCAGCAGCGTGGGACAGGGGGACACTGAAGCTTTCTTT,CASSVGQGDTEAFF
TRBD1,TRBJ2-7,TRBV19,-,TGTGCCAGTAGTAACCCCGGGACAGGGGACTACGAGCAGTACTTC,CASSNPGTGDYEQYF
-,TRBJ1-5,TRBV2,-,TGTGCCAGCAGTTGGAGGAACGGGCAGCCCCAGCATTTT,CASSWRNGQPQHF
-,TRBJ1-5,TRBV30,-,TGTGCCTGGAGTCTCGTCCGCAATCAGCCCCAGCATTTT,CAWSLVRNQPQHF
TRBD1,TRBJ2-5,TRBV5-1,-,TGCGCCAGCAGCTCCGGGGTCCCCTTCTCCGGGACAGGGGGCCCTTGGGGAGAGACCCAGTACTTC,CASSSGVPFSGTGGPWGETQYF
TRBD2,TRBJ2-1,TRBV9,-,TGTGCCAGCAGCGTAGCGTCCCCCCCTAGCGGGCGCTCCTACAATGAGCAGTTCTTC,CASSVASPPSGRSYNEQFF
TRBD1,TRBJ2-7,TRBV6-6,-,TGTGCCAGCCAACGGGACAGCACCTACGAGCAGTACTTC,CASQRDSTYEQYF
TRBD2,TRBJ2-5,TRBV2,few,TGTGCCAGCAGTGAATTTAGCGGGAGGAGGGAGACCCAGTACTTC,CASSEFSGRRETQYF
TRBD1,TRBJ1-2,TRBV7-2,once,TGTGCCAGCAGCCCTCACAGGGGCGGCTACACCTTC,CASSPHRGGYTF
TRBD2,TRBJ2-4,TRBV7-8,-,TGTGCCAGCAGCTTAACTAGCGGGAGTATCGTGGCCAAAAACATTCAGTACTTC,CASSLTSGSIVAKNIQYF
-,TRBJ1-1,TRBV9,once,TGTGCCAGCAGCGGAGGAGGGATTGGGGGAGAGGACACTGAAGCTTTCTTT,CASSGGGIGGEDTEAFF
-,TRBJ1-3,TRBV9,-,TGTGCCAGCAGCGCCGCAGGAAGCTCTGGAAACACCATATATTTT,CASSAAGSSGNTIYF
TRBD1,TRBJ1-1,TRBV9,-,TGTGCCAGCAGCGTGGGACAGCTTGAGAACACTGAAGCTTTCTTT,CASSVGQLENTEAFF
-,TRBJ2-4,TRBV5-6,-,TGTGCCAGCAGCACGGGACTGGTAGCCAAAAACATTCAGTACTTC,CASSTGLVAKNIQYF
-,TRBJ2-2,TRBV7-3,-,TGTGCCAGCAGCTTATTCCCAGGCGGGGAGCTGTTTTTT,CASSLFPGGELFF
-,TRBJ1-2,TRBV6-1,-,TGTGCCAGCAGTGAATGGATCGGGGGGGACGTAACTAACTATGGCTACACCTTC,CASSEWIGGDVTNYGYTF
-,TRBJ1-1,TRBV11-2,-,TGTGCCAGCAGCTTAATGTCGGGTTGGGACACTGAAGCTTTCTTT,CASSLMSGWDTEAFF
-,TRBJ1-5,TRBV15,-,TGTGCCACCAGCAGAGATCTAGGAGCGAATCAGCCCCAGCATTTT,CATSRDLGANQPQHF
TRBD2,TRBJ2-7,TRBV5-1,-,TGCGCCAGCAGCTTCGGACTAGCGGGAGAGGGAGAGCAGTACTTC,CASSFGLAGEGEQYF
-,TRBJ2-3,TRBV5-1,-,TGCGCCAGCAGCTTGGGAAGCGTAAGCCATACGCAGTATTTT,CASSLGSVSHTQYF
-,TRBJ1-1,TRBV7-8,-,TGTGCCAGCAGCTTAGAACAGGTCTTGAACACTGAAGCTTTCTTT,CASSLEQVLNTEAFF
TRBD1,TRBJ2-3,TRBV13,-,TGTGCCAGCAGACCCACAGGGGAATCTAGCACAGATACGCAGTATTTT,CASRPTGESSTDTQYF
-,TRBJ1-5,TRBV7-9,-,TGTGCCAGCAGCTTAGCGGGCCTGGAAATCAAGCCCCAGCATTTT,CASSLAGLEIKPQHF
TRBD1,TRBJ1-2,TRBV2,-,TGTGCCAGCAGCGGGACAGGGATTAACTATGGCTACACCTTC,CASSGTGINYGYTF
-,TRBJ2-1,TRBV5-1,-,TGCGCCAGCAGCTCGGGTCTTACGAGCTCCTACAATGAGCAGTTCTTC,CASSSGLTSSYNEQFF
-,TRBJ2-1,TRBV7-9,few,TGTGCCAGCAGCTTACCGTTGTATACTGGCAATGAGCAGTTCTTC,CASSLPLYTGNEQFF
-,TRBJ2-1,TRBV6-1,-,TGTGCCAGCAGCTGGACTACGATCAATGAGCAGTTCTTC,CASSWTTINEQFF
TRBD2,TRBJ2-7,TRBV7-2,-,TGTGCCAGCAGCTTAGGGGGACTAGGTCCTGTTAAGCAGTACTTC,CASSLGGLGPVKQYF
-,TRBJ2-7,TRBV6-1,few,TGTGCCAGCAGTGAAGAGGCAGGGGCCGGGACATACGAGCAGTACTTC,CASSEEAGAGTYEQYF
-,TRBJ2-2,TRBV6-4,-,TGTGCCAGCAGTGACTCGAGTACCGGGGAGCTGTTTTTT,CASSDSSTGELFF
-,TRBJ1-3,TRBV7-2,-,TGTGCCAGCAGCGTGACAGGCGCTGGAAACACCATATATTTT,CASSVTGAGNTIYF
-,TRBJ1-2,TRBV14,-,TGTGCCAGCAGCCATTTGGGAGTAAACTATGGCTACACCTTC,CASSHLGVNYGYTF
TRBD1,TRBJ1-5,TRBV28,-,TGTGCCAGCAGGGGGCGGACAGGGAGCAATCAGCCCCAGCATTTT,CASRGRTGSNQPQHF
TRBD2,TRBJ2-3,TRBV7-3,-,TGTGCCAGCAGCTTAATTTTTAGCGGGAGGGGCACAGATACGCAGTATTTT,CASSLIFSGRGTDTQYF
TRBD1,TRBJ1-6,TRBV2,-,TGTGCCAGCAGGGGACAGTATAATTCACCCCTCCACTTT,CASRGQYNSPLHF
TRBD1,TRBJ2-7,TRBV2,-,TGTGCCTGCCCAACCGGGACAGGGCGAGACGAGCAGTACTTC,CACPTGTGRDEQYF
TRBD2,TRBJ2-3,TRBV11-1,-,TGTGCCAGCAGCTTAGCGCCAGCGGGAGGCACAGATACGCAGTATTTT,CASSLAPAGGTDTQYF
-,TRBJ2-7,TRBV5-4,-,TGTGCCAGCAGCTCGATCGACAGGAACGAGCAGTACTTC,CASSSIDRNEQYF
TRBD2,TRBJ2-3,TRBV7-3,-,TGTGCCAGCAGCTTATTTTCTAGCGGGAGAGGCACAGATACGCAGTATTTT,CASSLFSSGRGTDTQYF
-,TRBJ1-5,TRBV6-5,few,TGTGCCAGCAGCCGACAGATACATCAGCCCCAGCATTTT,CASSRQIHQPQHF
-,TRBJ2-1,TRBV4-3,-,TGCGCCAGCAGCCAAGAGTCCTCGTTCAATGAGCAGTTCTTC,CASSQESSFNEQFF